A single sample is the source of the 29 T cell receptor beta chains below, sequenced in a study of CD8 T cells in ankylosing spondylitis. General study results and limits: Characteristic, it appeared, of ankylosing spondylitis blood was a TCR beta motif of 7 or 8 highly homologous variants.

These receptors' targets are unknown. MiXCR, applied by TCRdb to the 5' RACE reads, yields one record per CDR3 protein. The sample records 450,000 or so distinct CDR3 sequences, roughly 26% being singletons. Sequencing was performed on blood, either unsorted or a sorted T cell fraction (not recorded which). Receptor source: a male donor with ankylosing spondylitis.

This chain joins TRBV15 and TRBJ2-1; TRBD2 is a possible D gene (5 bases). With 3 bases removed from V and 0 bases from J, the gap between germline ends came to 6 bases. The CDR3 consists of 14 residues. CDR1 is LNHNV and CDR2 is YYDKDF in the germline V gene (reference sequence). The CDR3 coding sequence is TGTGCCACCAGCAGGGAGGTCTCCTACAATGAGCAGTTCTTC. The encoded protein is CATSREVSYNEQFF.

This clonotype has a handful of counts. The rearrangement joins TRBV20-1 to TRBJ2-1; 10 nucleotides line up with TRBD2. J gave up 7 bases and V 3 bases, and 9 bases lay outside the gene matches. Germline V gene data show CDR1 as DFQATT and CDR2 as SNEGSKA (reference sequence). The CDR3 is 15 residues long. CDR3 region: CSASVSSGSRNEQFF. CDR3 sequence (DNA): TGCAGTGCTAGTGTGTCTAGCGGGAGTAGGAATGAGCAGTTCTTC.

This clonotype showed up many times. The chain carries TRBV2 and TRBJ1-4; D perhaps matches TRBD1 (5 bases). Trimming cost V 6 bases and J 13 bases, with 15 bases left between them. The CDR3 has 12 residues. Germline CDR1 is SNHLY and CDR2 is FYNNEI. CDR3 in amino acids: CASSSTGTSLFF. DNA of the CDR3: TGTGCCAGCAGCTCCACCGGGACTTCACTGTTTTTT.

V gene TRBV3-1 combines with J gene TRBJ1-5, with D maybe TRBD1 (5 bases). V was pared by 1 base and J by 4 bases, with 8 bases between. The CDR3 loop spans 14 amino acids. Germline CDR1 is LGHDT and CDR2 is YNNKEL (reference sequence). Here the CDR3 reads CASSQAGRNQPQHF. CDR3 DNA sequence: TGTGCCAGCAGCCAAGCAGGGAGGAATCAGCCCCAGCATTTT.

This sequence joins TRBV7-2 and TRBJ2-7; TRBD2 aligns across 9 bases. CDR3 size: 12 residues. J lost 7 bases, V lost 4 bases, and 2 bases had no gene match. CDR1 is SGHTA, CDR2 FQGNSA, per germline. CDR3 sequence (DNA): TGTGCCAGCAGCTGGCGGGGGGGAGAGCAGTACTTC. Protein: CASSWRGGEQYF.

The chain recombines TRBV5-1 with TRBJ1-4; D is perhaps TRBD1 (5 bases). The CDR3 is 16 residues long. Germline CDR1 SGHRS, CDR2 YFSETQ. V was trimmed by 1 base and J by 2 bases, leaving 12 bases between them. The CDR3 coding sequence is TGCGCCAGCAGCTTGACGATACAGGCGACTAATGAAAAACTGTTTTTT. Its translation: CASSLTIQATNEKLFF.

The V gene is TRBV7-9, the J gene TRBJ1-5; D call uncertain. This CDR3 is 15 amino acids long. The germline V gene encodes CDR1 SEHNR and CDR2 FQNEAQ (reference sequence). Trimming removed 5 bases from V and 0 bases from J, with 11 bases in between. This CDR3 is CASSPGVVSNQPQHF. The CDR3 nucleotides read TGTGCCAGCAGCCCCGGTGTGGTTAGCAATCAGCCCCAGCATTTT.

This clonotype turned up a few times. The chain carries TRBV7-9 and TRBJ1-4; maybe TRBD1 (5 bases). The V end was cut by 6 bases, the J end by 6 bases, with 17 bases between. The CDR3 is 15 amino acids. Germline CDR1 is SEHNR and CDR2 is FQNEAQ (reference sequence). Here the CDR3 reads CASSPTGTADEKLFF. The CDR3 nucleotides read TGTGCCAGCAGTCCAACCGGGACCGCCGATGAAAAACTGTTTTTT.

The genes are TRBV14 and TRBJ2-5, with 7 bases aligning to TRBD2. The germline V gene encodes CDR1 SGHDN and CDR2 FVKESK. The CDR3 consists of 16 residues. V was pared by 1 base and J by 0 bases, with 5 bases of the junction left unmatched. Here the CDR3 reads CASSQAWGGYQETQYF. The CDR3 coding sequence is TGTGCCAGCAGCCAAGCATGGGGAGGGTACCAAGAGACCCAGTACTTC. Filled out from reference TRBV14 and TRBJ2-5, the complete variable domain reads EAGVTQFPSHSVIEKGQTVTLRCDPISGHDNLYWYRRVMGKEIKFLLHFVKESKQDESGMPNNRFLAERTGGTYSTLKVQPAELEDSGVYFCASSQAWGGYQETQYFGPGTRLLVL.

This clonotype was counted only a few times. The rearrangement uses TRBV24-1 and TRBJ2-3; D gene unclear. The CDR3 length is 14 residues. Deletions cut 3 bases from V and 1 base from J, with 7 bases between. Germline CDR1 and CDR2: KGHDR and SFDVKD. CDR3 loop: CATSDLVGTDTQYF. The CDR3 coding sequence is TGTGCCACCAGTGATCTAGTGGGCACAGATACGCAGTATTTT.

The V gene is TRBV11-2, the J gene TRBJ2-3; tentatively, D is TRBD2 (6 bases). Germline CDR1 SGHAT, CDR2 FQNNGV. The CDR3 totals 16 residues. The V and J ends lost 3 bases and 2 bases respectively, with 15 bases between them. This CDR3 is CASSLAGGEITDTQYF. The CDR3 DNA sequence: TGTGCCAGCAGCTTGGCAGGCGGGGAGATCACAGATACGCAGTATTTT. The full variable domain, in which reference TRBV11-2 and TRBJ2-3 provide the parts outside the CDR3, is EAGVAQSPRYKIIEKRQSVAFWCNPISGHATLYWYQQILGQGPKLLIQFQNNGVVDDSQLPKDRFSAERLKGVDSTLKIQPAKLEDSAVYLCASSLAGGEITDTQYFGPGTRLTVL.

This clonotype has a count of ten or more. The V gene is TRBV5-1, the J gene TRBJ1-1; 7 bases agree with TRBD1. V lost 10 bases to trimming and J lost 2 bases; unmatched junction nucleotides: 8. CDR3 length equals 13 residues. Germline V gene data show CDR1 as SGHRS and CDR2 as YFSETQ. CDR3 sequence (DNA): TGCGCCTCCTCCGGGACAGCTAACACTGAAGCTTTCTTT. It yields the protein CASSGTANTEAFF.

This clonotype has more than one count but fewer than ten. The gene calls are TRBV5-1 and TRBJ2-5, with 7 bases that match TRBD1. Unmatched junction bases numbered 7, after V lost 3 bases and J lost 5 bases. The CDR3 is 14 amino acids. Per germline, CDR1 SGHRS and CDR2 YFSETQ. CDR3 sequence: CASSSRQGGETQYF. The CDR3 nucleotides read TGCGCCAGCAGCTCGCGACAGGGTGGTGAGACCCAGTACTTC.

This clonotype was recorded a few times. V and J are TRBV5-1 and TRBJ2-3, with 8 bases matching TRBD2. This CDR3 comprises 14 residues. The germline V gene encodes CDR1 SGHRS and CDR2 YFSETQ. After removal of 4 bases from V and 2 bases from J, the junction contained 3 bases not matched to a gene. The CDR3, as DNA: TGCGCCAGCAGCGAAGGACTAGCCACAGATACGCAGTATTTT. Its protein is CASSEGLATDTQYF.

The rearrangement links TRBV10-2 to TRBJ2-2; D not certain. With 6 bases removed from V and 4 bases from J, the gap between germline ends came to 15 bases. The CDR3 length is 15 residues. Per the germline V gene, CDR1 is WSHSY and CDR2 is SAAADI. In DNA, the CDR3 is TGCGCCAGCAGCACAGTGGCCCGCGGCACCGGGGAGCTGTTTTTT. Translation: CASSTVARGTGELFF.

This clonotype came up a few times. CDR3 residues: CASSGRGGVETQYF. As DNA, the CDR3 is TGTGCCAGCAGTGGTCGCGGGGGCGTTGAGACCCAGTACTTC. The chain is built from TRBV6-1 and TRBJ2-5; TRBD2 might be the D (7 bases). V lost 4 bases and J lost 5, with 14 bases in between. Per germline, CDR1 MNHNS and CDR2 SASEGT. CDR3 length equals 14 residues.

This chain joins TRBV20-1 and TRBJ2-5; 10 bases match TRBD1. Germline assignment: CDR1 DFQATT and CDR2 SNEGSKA (reference sequence). The V gene end was trimmed by 4 bases and the J gene end by 5 bases; junction bases not matched to a gene: 7. The CDR3 covers 14 residues. CDR3 residues: CSAKPGQGTETQYF. The CDR3 coding sequence is TGCAGTGCTAAGCCGGGACAGGGGACGGAGACCCAGTACTTC.

This clonotype appeared a few times. The chain is built from TRBV7-9 and TRBJ1-3; maybe TRBD1 (5 bases). There are 15 residues in the CDR3. V gave up 3 bases and J gave up 8 bases, with 17 bases separating them. Germline values: CDR1 SEHNR, CDR2 FQNEAQ (reference sequence). CDR3 residues: CASSLAQGSADTIYF. The CDR3 DNA reads as TGTGCCAGCAGCTTGGCGCAGGGATCCGCGGACACCATATATTTT.

This clonotype was seen a handful of times. This sequence joins TRBV12-3 or TRBV12-4 and TRBJ2-1, with D possibly TRBD1 on 6 matching bases. The V end lost 8 bases, the J end lost 0 bases, and 11 bases lay between the germline ends. This CDR3 region has 14 residues. CDR3 bases: TGTGCCAGCCAGGGGATGAACTCCTACAATGAGCAGTTCTTC. Translated, it gives CASQGMNSYNEQFF.

The gene calls are TRBV20-1 and TRBJ2-1; 10 nucleotides align to TRBD2. J was trimmed by 7 bases and V by 0 bases; bases with no gene match: 9. There are 16 residues in the CDR3. Germline CDR1 DFQATT, CDR2 SNEGSKA (reference sequence). CDR3 coding DNA: TGCAGTGCTAGAGATAGGCTAGCGGGAGCCCAGAATGAGCAGTTCTTC. This encodes CSARDRLAGAQNEQFF.

V gene TRBV11-2 combines with J gene TRBJ2-3, with no clear D. Germline loops: CDR1 SGHAT, CDR2 FQNNGV. Trimming pared 5 bases from V and 8 bases from J, leaving 11 bases between. The CDR3 runs to 12 residues. This CDR3 reads CASSDGPVTQYF. DNA of the CDR3: TGTGCCAGCAGCGACGGACCCGTTACGCAGTATTTT.

The CDR3 reads CSVVSQDSNQPQHF. The CDR3 nucleotides are TGCAGCGTTGTATCACAGGATAGCAATCAGCCCCAGCATTTT. This chain uses TRBV29-1 with TRBJ1-5; D is perhaps TRBD1 (5 bases). CDR1 and CDR2 from the germline V gene are SQVTM and ANQGSEA. Deletions cut 4 bases from V and 0 bases from J, with 10 bases between. The CDR3 is 14 residues long.

This clonotype showed up just a few times. V is TRBV6-1 and J is TRBJ2-7, with TRBD2 identical over 7 bases. V lost 0 bases, J lost 10 bases, and 9 bases stayed unmatched. The germline V gene encodes CDR1 MNHNS and CDR2 SASEGT. The CDR3 covers 14 residues. The CDR3 region has the DNA TGTGCCAGCAGTGAAGCCGGCGGGAGCCGAGTACAGTACTTC. Translated: CASSEAGGSRVQYF.

V and J are TRBV2 and TRBJ2-7; D is unclear. This CDR3 has 13 amino acids. Per germline, CDR1 SNHLY and CDR2 FYNNEI. The germline V and J ends were trimmed by 3 bases and 0 bases, with 6 bases remaining between them. The CDR3, as DNA: TGTGCCAGCAGTGAGGATTTCTCCTACGAGCAGTACGTC. This codes for CASSEDFSYEQYV.

The CDR3 DNA reads TGCGCCAGCAGCTTAGGAGGTTCACAGGGGGATACGCAGTATTTT. Translated, it gives CASSLGGSQGDTQYF. This chain links TRBV5-1 with TRBJ2-3; 7 bases fit TRBD1. Germline-derived CDR1 and CDR2 are SGHRS and YFSETQ. With V trimmed by 2 bases and J by 6 bases, 9 bases remained unmatched. The CDR3 totals 15 residues.

This clonotype came up many times. The chain carries TRBV12-3 or TRBV12-4 and TRBJ2-7; 8 nucleotides agree with TRBD1. CDR3 length: 17 residues. J was trimmed by 0 bases and V by 5 bases; bases with no gene match: 12. CDR3 coding DNA: TGTGCCAGCAGTCCCGACAGGGGAATAGGGATCTCCTACGAGCAGTACTTC. It specifies CASSPDRGIGISYEQYF.

The chain is built from TRBV20-1 and TRBJ1-1, with D unclear. The germline V gene encodes CDR1 DFQATT and CDR2 SNEGSKA (reference sequence). V was cut by 0 bases and J by 5 bases, with 16 bases left in between. The CDR3 is 15 residues long. CDR3 DNA: TGCAGTGCTAGAGATAGGGTGCGGGGAGGGACTGAAGCTTTCTTT. Protein: CSARDRVRGGTEAFF.

This clonotype was seen only a few times. This chain joins TRBV3-1 and TRBJ2-2; 8 bases are a match to TRBD2. Germline V gives CDR1 LGHDT, CDR2 YNNKEL (reference sequence). The V gene end was trimmed by 3 bases and the J gene end by 6 bases; junction bases not matched to a gene: 6. CDR3 length equals 15 residues. In nucleotides, the CDR3 is TGTGCCAGCAGCCACCGACTAGCGATCTCCGGGGAGCTGTTTTTT. This translates into CASSHRLAISGELFF.

V gene TRBV20-1 combines with J gene TRBJ2-1, with 10 bases fitting TRBD2. The CDR3 runs 16 residues. V shed 0 bases, J shed 3 bases, and the junction held 5 bases outside the gene matches. Germline CDR1 and CDR2: DFQATT and SNEGSKA (reference sequence). As DNA, the CDR3 is TGCAGTGCTAGAGATAGCGGGAGGCCGAACTACAATGAGCAGTTCTTC. Translated, it gives CSARDSGRPNYNEQFF.